These 5 T cell receptor beta chains share one sample of origin, sequenced in a study of blood T cell repertoires in COVID-19. TCRdb's table, derived via immunoSEQ multiplex PCR, lists solely in-frame clones and lacks some. The sample shows about 300,000 clones, 85% of them seen only once. Sample: peripheral blood. These TCRs come from a human donor in a cohort sampled during active COVID-19.

This chain connects TRBV5-1 to TRBJ2-3; 12 bases agree with TRBD1. Germline-derived CDR1 and CDR2 are SGHRS and YFSETQ. V trimming: 4 bases; J trimming: 3 bases; junction bases outside the gene matches: 3. This CDR3 has 15 residues. The CDR3 nucleotides read TGCGCCAGCAGCCCGGGACAGGGGGCTACAGATACGCAGTATTTT. Residues: CASSPGQGATDTQYF.

The rearrangement joins TRBV25-1 to TRBJ2-5, with 9 nucleotides matching TRBD1. V shed 5 bases, J shed 5 bases, and the junction held 9 bases outside the gene matches. The CDR3 sequence is 15 residues long. In germline, CDR1 is MGHDK, CDR2 SYGVNS. The CDR3 DNA reads TGTGCCAGCAGTCCAACCGGGACAGGGTCGGAGACCCAGTACTTC. The encoded protein is CASSPTGTGSETQYF.

The chain recombines TRBV7-2 with TRBJ2-2; TRBD2 is a possible D gene (6 bases). V lost 5 bases to trimming and J lost 5 bases, with 21 bases between them. Germline CDR1 reads SGHTA; CDR2 reads FQGNSA. There are 17 residues in the CDR3. The CDR3: CASSLNIIGAGTGELFF. CDR3 nucleotide sequence: TGTGCCAGCAGCCTAAATATTATAGGGGCGGGGACCGGGGAGCTGTTTTTT.

The V call is TRBV2, the J call TRBJ1-1; a weak D match, TRBD1 (5 bases). V was cut by 6 bases and J by 7 bases, with 15 bases left in between. This CDR3 has 13 amino acids. Germline assignment: CDR1 SNHLY and CDR2 FYNNEI. The CDR3 region is CASSRNGGVEAFF. In DNA, the CDR3 is TGTGCCAGCAGCCGGAACGGGGGGGTTGAAGCTTTCTTT.

The chain uses TRBV19 and TRBJ2-3, with TRBD1 as a possible D gene (5 bases). Germline assignment: CDR1 LNHDA and CDR2 SQIVND (reference sequence). The V end was cut by 8 bases, the J end by 5 bases, with 14 bases between. The CDR3 spans 13 residues. CDR3 in DNA: TGTGCCAGTCGGCAGCTGCAGGGAGATACGCAGTATTTT. This codes for CASRQLQGDTQYF.